A selection of T cell receptor beta chains follows, all from one sample in a study of HIV-infected patients and healthy controls. Each CDR3 protein is one row after TCRdb ran MiXCR on the 5' RACE reads. The data show around 5,800 distinct CDR3 sequences, with under 25% seen just once and 24% held by the top ten. The specimen comprised blood, sampled before antiretroviral therapy. The receptors were gathered from an adult with HIV infection. Each CDR3 is given with its conserved first and last residue. Each record gives: CDR3 protein, CDR3 DNA, V gene, D gene, J gene, clone size. D genes are given only for firm matches. Clone size appears in some rows only: once, few, many, or a class for an expanded clone.

cdr3_aa: CASSQQLPGTGGFSGANVLTF; cdr3_nt: TGCGCCAGCAGCCAACAACTTCCGGGGACAGGGGGTTTCTCTGGGGCCAACGTCCTGACTTTC; v_call: TRBV4-1; d_call: TRBD1; j_call: TRBJ2-6; clone_size: many
cdr3_aa: CASSPEGGAYNEQFF; cdr3_nt: TGTGCCAGCAGCCCCGAAGGGGGCGCCTACAATGAGCAGTTCTTC; v_call: TRBV7-3; d_call: TRBD1; j_call: TRBJ2-1; clone_size: many
cdr3_aa: CASIGDRGTDTQYF; cdr3_nt: TGTGCCAGCATAGGGGACAGGGGAACAGATACGCAGTATTTT; v_call: TRBV25-1; d_call: TRBD1; j_call: TRBJ2-3; clone_size: NA
cdr3_aa: CASSLTVVHSTDTQYF; cdr3_nt: TGTGCCAGCAGCTTGACTGTCGTACACAGCACAGATACGCAGTATTTT; v_call: TRBV5-4; d_call: NA; j_call: TRBJ2-3; clone_size: few
cdr3_aa: CSAGPRIAFF; cdr3_nt: TGCAGTGCGGGGCCAAGGATAGCTTTCTTT; v_call: TRBV20-1; d_call: NA; j_call: TRBJ1-1; clone_size: medium-sized
cdr3_aa: CASSPSGAVSYNEQFF; cdr3_nt: TGTGCCAGCAGCCCCAGCGGGGCTGTCTCCTACAATGAGCAGTTCTTC; v_call: TRBV12-3/TRBV12-4; d_call: TRBD2; j_call: TRBJ2-1; clone_size: few
cdr3_aa: CASSTGGGSEQYF; cdr3_nt: TGTGCCAGCAGTACCGGAGGGGGCTCCGAGCAGTACTTC; v_call: TRBV6-5; d_call: NA; j_call: TRBJ2-7; clone_size: many
cdr3_aa: CASSLDVNYGYTF; cdr3_nt: TGCGCCAGCAGCCTGGACGTGAACTATGGCTACACCTTC; v_call: TRBV5-1; d_call: NA; j_call: TRBJ1-2; clone_size: medium-sized
cdr3_aa: CASVPQGGGSYNSPLHF; cdr3_nt: TGTGCCAGCGTTCCCCAGGGAGGGGGCTCCTATAATTCACCCCTCCACTTT; v_call: TRBV28; d_call: NA; j_call: TRBJ1-6; clone_size: once
cdr3_aa: CASTRERAPNEQFF; cdr3_nt: TGTGCCAGCACCCGAGAACGGGCCCCCAATGAGCAGTTCTTC; v_call: TRBV11-2; d_call: NA; j_call: TRBJ2-1; clone_size: medium-sized
cdr3_aa: CSASSERGGRVQYF; cdr3_nt: TGCAGTGCTAGTAGTGAGCGGGGGGGTAGAGTGCAGTACTTC; v_call: TRBV20-1; d_call: TRBD2; j_call: TRBJ2-7; clone_size: many
cdr3_aa: CASRANTDTQYF; cdr3_nt: TGTGCCAGCAGAGCAAACACAGATACGCAGTATTTT; v_call: TRBV7-9; d_call: NA; j_call: TRBJ2-3; clone_size: medium-sized
cdr3_aa: CASSGGQEILHF; cdr3_nt: TGTGCCAGCAGTGGGGGACAGGAGATACTCCACTTT; v_call: TRBV6-1; d_call: TRBD1; j_call: TRBJ1-6; clone_size: NA
cdr3_aa: CASSSAGGGTDTQYF; cdr3_nt: TGTGCCAGCAGCTCGGCGGGGGGGGGCACAGATACGCAGTATTTT; v_call: TRBV7-3; d_call: TRBD2; j_call: TRBJ2-3; clone_size: large
cdr3_aa: CAGSLRSDGQGLFAEQYF; cdr3_nt: TGTGCCGGCAGTCTACGGAGCGATGGACAGGGTCTTTTTGCCGAGCAGTACTTC; v_call: TRBV12-3/TRBV12-4; d_call: TRBD1; j_call: TRBJ2-7; clone_size: NA
cdr3_aa: CASSQGGPGEAFF; cdr3_nt: TGCGCCAGCAGCCAAGGGGGTCCGGGTGAAGCTTTCTTT; v_call: TRBV4-3; d_call: NA; j_call: TRBJ1-1; clone_size: NA
cdr3_aa: CASSSTGLRTDTQYF; cdr3_nt: TGTGCCAGCAGTTCCACGGGACTTCGCACAGATACGCAGTATTTT; v_call: TRBV12-3/TRBV12-4; d_call: NA; j_call: TRBJ2-3; clone_size: many
cdr3_aa: CASSPPPGWNGYTF; cdr3_nt: TGTGCCAGCTCCCCCCCCCCAGGGTGGAATGGCTACACCTTC; v_call: TRBV18; d_call: NA; j_call: TRBJ1-2; clone_size: many
cdr3_aa: CASSHRDGRLDEQFF; cdr3_nt: TGTGCCAGCAGCCACCGGGACGGGCGCTTAGATGAGCAGTTCTTC; v_call: TRBV3-1; d_call: NA; j_call: TRBJ2-1; clone_size: medium-sized
cdr3_aa: CASSPRGGQNQPQHF; cdr3_nt: TGTGCCAGCTCACCACGGGGGGGGCAGAACCAGCCCCAGCATTTT; v_call: TRBV18; d_call: NA; j_call: TRBJ1-5; clone_size: NA
cdr3_aa: CASYSTGDSYEQYF; cdr3_nt: TGCGCCAGCTACTCGACAGGGGACTCCTACGAGCAGTACTTC; v_call: TRBV10-2; d_call: TRBD1; j_call: TRBJ2-7; clone_size: NA
cdr3_aa: CASSLQGRHGNQPQHF; cdr3_nt: TGTGCCAGCAGTTTGCAGGGGCGCCATGGCAATCAGCCCCAGCATTTT; v_call: TRBV5-5; d_call: NA; j_call: TRBJ1-5; clone_size: once
cdr3_aa: CASRFTGGNTEAFF; cdr3_nt: TGTGCCAGCAGGTTTACCGGGGGGAACACTGAAGCTTTCTTT; v_call: TRBV2; d_call: NA; j_call: TRBJ1-1; clone_size: many
cdr3_aa: CASSSDRAPYNEQFF; cdr3_nt: TGTGCCAGTAGTAGTGACAGGGCCCCCTACAATGAGCAGTTCTTC; v_call: TRBV19; d_call: TRBD1; j_call: TRBJ2-1; clone_size: many
cdr3_aa: CASSYLEGNTEAFF; cdr3_nt: TGTGCCAGCAGTTACCTGGAGGGGAACACTGAAGCTTTCTTT; v_call: TRBV6-5; d_call: NA; j_call: TRBJ1-1; clone_size: few
cdr3_aa: CASSEAGTGNFSNQPQHF; cdr3_nt: TGTGCCAGCAGTGAAGCCGGGACAGGGAACTTTAGCAATCAGCCCCAGCATTTT; v_call: TRBV2; d_call: TRBD1; j_call: TRBJ1-5; clone_size: few
cdr3_aa: CASTPGESWGATDTQYF; cdr3_nt: TGTGCCAGCACCCCGGGGGAAAGCTGGGGGGCAACAGATACGCAGTATTTT; v_call: TRBV2; d_call: NA; j_call: TRBJ2-3; clone_size: once
cdr3_aa: CASSGTSGGNEQFF; cdr3_nt: TGTGCCAGCAGTGGGACTAGCGGGGGCAATGAGCAGTTCTTC; v_call: TRBV6-4; d_call: TRBD2; j_call: TRBJ2-1; clone_size: NA
cdr3_aa: CASSDSMLQETQYF; cdr3_nt: TGTGCCAGCAGTGACAGTATGCTGCAAGAGACCCAGTACTTC; v_call: TRBV2; d_call: NA; j_call: TRBJ2-5; clone_size: NA
cdr3_aa: CSASNRGNQPQHF; cdr3_nt: TGCAGTGCTAGTAACAGGGGCAATCAGCCCCAGCATTTT; v_call: TRBV20-1; d_call: NA; j_call: TRBJ1-5; clone_size: NA
cdr3_aa: CASRKGQGEEKLFF; cdr3_nt: TGTGCCAGCAGAAAGGGACAGGGGGAAGAAAAACTGTTTTTT; v_call: TRBV7-9; d_call: TRBD1; j_call: TRBJ1-4; clone_size: medium-sized
cdr3_aa: CASSPGLTSTDTQYF; cdr3_nt: TGTGCCAGCAGCCCGGGGTTGACGAGCACAGATACGCAGTATTTT; v_call: TRBV3-1; d_call: NA; j_call: TRBJ2-3; clone_size: medium-sized
cdr3_aa: CASSLIVDGDGELFF; cdr3_nt: TGTGCCAGCAGCTTGATTGTGGACGGGGACGGGGAGCTGTTTTTT; v_call: TRBV7-6; d_call: NA; j_call: TRBJ2-2; clone_size: many
cdr3_aa: CATSRGAGTGVLTEAFF; cdr3_nt: TGTGCCACCAGCAGAGGGGCCGGGACAGGGGTCTTAACTGAAGCTTTCTTT; v_call: TRBV15; d_call: TRBD1; j_call: TRBJ1-1; clone_size: many
cdr3_aa: CASSATGLPTETQYF; cdr3_nt: TGTGCCAGCAGCGCAACGGGACTACCGACAGAGACCCAGTACTTC; v_call: TRBV9; d_call: TRBD2; j_call: TRBJ2-5; clone_size: large
cdr3_aa: CASSSRSQGEQYF; cdr3_nt: TGTGCCAGCAGTTCTCGCTCCCAGGGCGAGCAGTACTTC; v_call: TRBV6-6; d_call: NA; j_call: TRBJ2-7; clone_size: many
cdr3_aa: CASSPPRLQETQYF; cdr3_nt: TGTGCCAGCTCACCACCGAGGCTGCAAGAGACCCAGTACTTC; v_call: TRBV18; d_call: NA; j_call: TRBJ2-5; clone_size: many
cdr3_aa: CASSSTGVEAFF; cdr3_nt: TGCGCCAGCAGCTCGACAGGGGTTGAAGCTTTCTTT; v_call: TRBV5-1; d_call: TRBD1; j_call: TRBJ1-1; clone_size: medium-sized
cdr3_aa: CATLRRAGSPLHF; cdr3_nt: TGTGCCACCCTGCGCAGGGCAGGTTCACCCCTCCACTTT; v_call: TRBV2; d_call: NA; j_call: TRBJ1-6; clone_size: many
cdr3_aa: CASSLVGDLVYGYTF; cdr3_nt: TGTGCCAGCAGCTTAGTAGGGGATCTGGTCTATGGCTACACCTTC; v_call: TRBV7-9; d_call: NA; j_call: TRBJ1-2; clone_size: many
cdr3_aa: CAISESRGGETQYF; cdr3_nt: TGTGCCATCAGTGAGTCCAGGGGCGGAGAGACCCAGTACTTC; v_call: TRBV10-3; d_call: NA; j_call: TRBJ2-5; clone_size: NA
cdr3_aa: CASRVDRGTGYTF; cdr3_nt: TGTGCCAGCAGGGTAGACAGGGGGACTGGCTACACCTTC; v_call: TRBV6-1; d_call: TRBD1; j_call: TRBJ1-2; clone_size: many
cdr3_aa: CASTRPLDSAGTDTQYF; cdr3_nt: TGTGCCAGCACCCGACCCCTAGATAGCGCGGGCACAGATACGCAGTATTTT; v_call: TRBV12-3/TRBV12-4; d_call: NA; j_call: TRBJ2-3; clone_size: many
cdr3_aa: CASSSSGYSNQPQHF; cdr3_nt: TGTGCCAGCTCCTCCTCAGGGTATAGCAATCAGCCCCAGCATTTT; v_call: TRBV19; d_call: NA; j_call: TRBJ1-5; clone_size: few
cdr3_aa: CASSLTEGVYEQYF; cdr3_nt: TGTGCCAGCAGTTTGACAGAAGGGGTCTACGAGCAGTACTTC; v_call: TRBV27; d_call: NA; j_call: TRBJ2-7; clone_size: many
cdr3_aa: CASSPVGYPGELFF; cdr3_nt: TGTGCCAGCAGTCCGGTCGGTTATCCCGGGGAGCTGTTTTTT; v_call: TRBV6-2/TRBV6-3; d_call: NA; j_call: TRBJ2-2; clone_size: many
cdr3_aa: CASSLATAQETQYF; cdr3_nt: TGCGCCAGCAGCTTGGCCACAGCTCAAGAGACCCAGTACTTC; v_call: TRBV5-1; d_call: NA; j_call: TRBJ2-5; clone_size: few
cdr3_aa: CASSYPGTNQPQHF; cdr3_nt: TGTGCCAGCAGTTACCCAGGGACCAATCAGCCCCAGCATTTT; v_call: TRBV6-6; d_call: NA; j_call: TRBJ1-5; clone_size: many
cdr3_aa: CASSEALRQTLMYGYTF; cdr3_nt: TGTGCCAGCAGTGAAGCGTTGAGACAGACCTTAATGTATGGCTACACCTTC; v_call: TRBV6-1; d_call: NA; j_call: TRBJ1-2; clone_size: many
cdr3_aa: CATSRGDRDGYTF; cdr3_nt: TGTGCCACCAGCAGAGGGGACAGAGATGGCTACACCTTC; v_call: TRBV15; d_call: TRBD1; j_call: TRBJ1-2; clone_size: medium-sized
cdr3_aa: CASSRLSADTQYF; cdr3_nt: TGTGCCAGCAGCCGGCTTTCCGCAGATACGCAGTATTTT; v_call: TRBV3-1; d_call: NA; j_call: TRBJ2-3; clone_size: medium-sized
cdr3_aa: CASRQWRDLTYEQYF; cdr3_nt: TGTGCTAGCAGGCAGTGGAGGGACCTAACATACGAGCAGTACTTC; v_call: TRBV7-7; d_call: NA; j_call: TRBJ2-7; clone_size: NA
cdr3_aa: CASSFTGAVSGANVLTF; cdr3_nt: TGTGCCAGCAGTTTTACCGGGGCGGTCTCTGGGGCCAACGTCCTGACTTTC; v_call: TRBV12-3/TRBV12-4; d_call: NA; j_call: TRBJ2-6; clone_size: many
cdr3_aa: CASSYWQGTQYF; cdr3_nt: TGTGCCAGCAGCTACTGGCAGGGGACGCAGTATTTT; v_call: TRBV6-5; d_call: NA; j_call: TRBJ2-3; clone_size: many
cdr3_aa: CASSLSTGTGNTIYF; cdr3_nt: TGTGCCAGCAGCTTGTCAACAGGGACTGGAAACACCATATATTTT; v_call: TRBV11-2; d_call: NA; j_call: TRBJ1-3; clone_size: few
cdr3_aa: CASSPGGGEAFF; cdr3_nt: TGTGCCAGCAGCCCCGGGGGAGGGGAAGCTTTCTTT; v_call: TRBV7-3; d_call: NA; j_call: TRBJ1-1; clone_size: NA
cdr3_aa: CSAKPGGQPQHF; cdr3_nt: TGCAGTGCTAAACCAGGGGGTCAGCCCCAGCATTTT; v_call: TRBV20-1; d_call: TRBD1; j_call: TRBJ1-5; clone_size: few